This TCR beta chain was identified in a study of PD-1 blockade in classical Hodgkin lymphoma. Findings and limits, study-wide: Still unresolved is the cause of the repertoire differences, which may be disease activity or prior therapy. The study found that TCR diversity rose significantly by C4D1 in CD4+ but not CD8+ cells.

Only in-frame clones appear in the TCRdb table, and some are missing; sequencing was by immunoSEQ multiplex PCR. This table holds about 2,300 clones, roughly 70% found once. Per germline, CDR1 KGHSH and CDR2 LQKENI. V was shortened by 3 bases and J by 5 bases, with 4 bases between the two germline ends. The CDR3 totals 11 residues. As for time point: cycle 4 day 1 (C4D1), after five to seven weeks of nivolumab. All patients experienced relapse after autologous stem cell transplantation, and brentuximab vedotin exposure was variable. Thawed PBMCs were the source of CD8+ T cells, obtained through magnetic negative selection. Worth noting for this clone: Antigen specificity is unknown.

The receptor was derived from a human donor with classical Hodgkin lymphoma. The sample here was CD8+ T cells from blood, taken before the fourth cycle of nivolumab. The chain employs TRBV18 and TRBJ2-5; the D is unclear. Here the CDR3 DNA reads TGTGCCAGCTCACCCCGGGAGACCCAGTACTTC. Translation gives CASSPRETQYF.